The sequence of this T cell receptor beta chain was determined in a study of T cells in localized non-small cell lung cancer. Notes on the study in general: Turning up in adjacent lung were a median about 61 of the top 100 tumor clones. An association was observed between higher blood T cell density and longer overall survival.

The trim removed 3 bases at V and 4 bases at J, leaving 11 bases unmatched. The CDR3 has 16 residues. Germline loops: CDR1 SGDLS, CDR2 YYNGEE. Sequencing was performed with immunoSEQ multiplex PCR; in TCRdb, only in-frame clones are kept and a portion is missing. The sample contains 35,000 to 50,000 clones, roughly 83% of which appear only once. A remark on this clone: Antigen specificity is unknown.

The clonotype comes from a woman aged 35 to 70 with stage II squamous cell lung carcinoma. The sequencing here drew on PBMCs, taken before any cancer treatment. The chain carries TRBV9 and TRBJ1-2, with 8 bases aligning to TRBD1. CDR3 DNA: TGTGCCAGCAGCGCCCGACAGGGGATGGCAGGCTATGGCTACACCTTC. Amino acid sequence: CASSARQGMAGYGYTF.